This passage covers 2 T cell receptor beta chains from one sample sequenced in a study of cytomegalovirus exposure and HLA in healthy donors. 60 Vbeta and 13 Jbeta primers were used in PCR. Repertoires were generated with immunoSEQ multiplex PCR, while TCRdb's copy carries only in-frame clones and drops some. The sample shows 150,000 to 200,000 clones, about 9% of them seen only once. The sequenced sample was PBMCs. The source is a woman in her twenties or thirties in good health and CMV-seropositive.

This clone has a handful of counts. The genes are TRBV6-5 and TRBJ1-2; D gene uncertain. V gave up 7 bases and J gave up 8 bases, with 20 bases separating them. The CDR3 has 14 amino acids. Looked up from germline, CDR1 is MNHEY and CDR2 is SVGAGI. This CDR3 is CASKTSTSELGYTF. CDR3 DNA sequence: TGTGCCAGCAAGACCAGTACCTCGGAGTTGGGCTACACCTTC.

The chain uses TRBV6-6 and TRBJ2-3; 13 positions agree with TRBD2. The CDR3 length is 16 residues. V was pared by 5 bases and J by 5 bases, with 7 bases of the junction left unmatched. The V gene's germline CDR1 is MNHNY and CDR2 SVGAGI (reference sequence). The CDR3 loop is CASSQGTSGTGDTQYF. The CDR3 DNA is TGTGCCAGCAGTCAAGGGACTAGCGGGACGGGAGATACGCAGTATTTT.